Shown below are 12 T cell receptor beta chains from a single sample sequenced in a study of CD8 T cells in ankylosing spondylitis. TCRdb ran MiXCR on the 5' RACE reads and lists one entry per CDR3 protein. In the table there are tens of thousands of distinct CDR3 sequences, around 30% of which are singletons. Sample: blood, either unsorted or a sorted T cell fraction (not recorded which). The receptors were gathered from a male donor with ankylosing spondylitis or in good health (not recorded which).

J is TRBJ2-7 and V is TRBV20-1, with 7 bases matching TRBD2. In germline, CDR1 is DFQATT, CDR2 SNEGSKA (reference sequence). V was pared by 6 bases and J by 3 bases, with 14 bases of the junction left unmatched. There are 15 residues in the CDR3. The DNA for the CDR3 is TGCAGTGCCAATCCCGCGGGAGTTTCTAGCTACGAGCAGTACTTC. Protein: CSANPAGVSSYEQYF.

The chain recombines TRBV5-1 with TRBJ1-1, with a possible D match to TRBD1 (6 bases). V was cut by 7 bases and J by 6 bases, with 25 bases left in between. The CDR3 has 16 amino acids. Germline-derived CDR1 and CDR2 are SGHRS and YFSETQ. In nucleotides, the CDR3 is TGCGCCAGCGCCATCGGGGGGCGGGGGTATATCGCTGAAGCTTTCTTT. This sequence encodes CASAIGGRGYIAEAFF.

The DNA for the CDR3 is TGTGCCAGTGGACAGGGAGGGGATACGCAGTATTTT. Translated, it gives CASGQGGDTQYF. The gene calls are TRBV11-2 and TRBJ2-3; possible D gene TRBD1, 8 bases. Germline assignment: CDR1 SGHAT and CDR2 FQNNGV. V shed 9 bases and J shed 6 bases, with 13 bases lying between them. The CDR3 covers 12 residues.

The chain uses TRBV6-5 and TRBJ1-1; D perhaps matches TRBD1 (5 bases). Germline V gene data show CDR1 as MNHEY and CDR2 as SVGAGI. Trimming removed 4 bases at V and 6 bases at J, with 18 bases between. The CDR3 runs to 15 residues. The DNA for the CDR3 is TGTGCCAGCAGTTCCCCCTCAGGCAGGGACCCTGAAGCTTTCTTT. It translates to CASSSPSGRDPEAFF.

CDR3 sequence (DNA): TGCAGTGCTAGTGTCCAGTCCAATCAGCCCCAGCATTTT. Its protein product is CSASVQSNQPQHF. The rearrangement joins TRBV20-1 to TRBJ1-5, with D unclear. This CDR3 spans 13 amino acids. V shed 3 bases and J shed 3 bases, with 9 bases lying between them. Germline loops: CDR1 DFQATT, CDR2 SNEGSKA (reference sequence).

This chain links TRBV5-5 with TRBJ2-5; D is perhaps TRBD1 or TRBD2 (5 bases each). V gave up 3 bases and J gave up 4 bases, with 13 bases separating them. The CDR3 has 14 amino acids. Germline values: CDR1 SGHKS, CDR2 YYEKEE (reference sequence). As DNA, the CDR3 is TGTGCCAGCAGCTATAACACAGGAGGAGAGACCCAGTACTTC. Translating gives CASSYNTGGETQYF.

The rearrangement joins TRBV5-1 to TRBJ2-3, with D hard to call. Germline CDR1 reads SGHRS; CDR2 reads YFSETQ. The CDR3 covers 13 residues. Trimming cost V 0 bases and J 3 bases, with 5 bases left between them. This chain's CDR3 is CASSLGLTDTQYF. The CDR3 DNA is TGCGCCAGCAGCTTGGGGTTAACAGATACGCAGTATTTT.

The sample holds a few counts of this clonotype. This rearrangement joins TRBV20-1 to TRBJ2-2; 9 nucleotides line up with TRBD2. This CDR3 region has 14 residues. J gave up 7 bases and V 6 bases, and 9 bases lay outside the gene matches. Germline V gene data show CDR1 as DFQATT and CDR2 as SNEGSKA (reference sequence). CDR3 sequence (DNA): TGCAGTGCAAAAATAGCGGGGGTCCGCGGGGAGCTGTTTTTT. This gives the protein CSAKIAGVRGELFF.

This chain joins TRBV20-1 and TRBJ2-3; D is possibly TRBD2 (6 bases). CDR3 length: 14 amino acids. V lost 4 bases, J lost 2 bases, and 13 bases lay in between. Germline CDR1 DFQATT, CDR2 SNEGSKA (reference sequence). Written as DNA, the CDR3 is TGCAGTGCTACCCGCGGCGGGACCACAGATACGCAGTATTTT. It is translated as CSATRGGTTDTQYF.

This clonotype was recorded only once. The chain joins TRBV7-8 to TRBJ1-1; 9 nucleotides agree with TRBD1. Germline trimming cut 0 bases from V and 1 base from J; bases unmatched to any gene: 9. Germline assignment: CDR1 SGHVS and CDR2 FQNEAQ. There are 18 residues in the CDR3. CDR3 residues: CASSLAVYRGPGNTEAFF. DNA of the CDR3: TGTGCCAGCAGCTTAGCTGTCTACAGGGGGCCGGGGAACACTGAAGCTTTCTTT. The whole variable domain, remainder taken from reference TRBV7-8 and TRBJ1-1, is GAGVSQSPRYKVAKRGQDVALRCDPISGHVSLFWYQQALGQGPEFLTYFQNEAQLDKSGLPSDRFFAERPEGSVSTLKIQRTQQEDSAVYLCASSLAVYRGPGNTEAFFGQGTRLTVV.

This clonotype was counted ten times or more. The J gene is TRBJ2-2, the V gene TRBV7-3; possible D gene TRBD2, 5 bases. This CDR3 spans 17 amino acids. CDR1 is SGHTA and CDR2 is FQGTGA in the germline V gene. The ends were cut back, 2 bases at V and 2 bases at J, with 15 bases in the middle. Here the CDR3 reads CASSLPLRGTNTGELFF. The CDR3 DNA reads TGTGCCAGCAGCTTACCCCTTCGGGGTACAAACACCGGGGAGCTGTTTTTT.

J is TRBJ1-2 and V is TRBV5-1, with D unclear. V lost 3 bases and J 4 bases, leaving 13 bases between the germline ends. Germline V gene sequence: CDR1 SGHRS, CDR2 YFSETQ. This CDR3 spans 14 amino acids. The CDR3 here is CASSYGGRGYGYTF. As DNA, the CDR3 is TGCGCCAGCAGCTACGGAGGGCGCGGCTATGGCTACACCTTC. The full variable domain, in which reference TRBV5-1 and TRBJ1-2 provide the parts outside the CDR3, is KAGVTQTPRYLIKTRGQQVTLSCSPISGHRSVSWYQQTPGQGLQFLFEYFSETQRNKGNFPGRFSGRQFSNSRSEMNVSTLELGDSALYLCASSYGGRGYGYTFGSGTRLTVV.